This TCR beta chain comes out of a study of blood T cell repertoires in COVID-19. Study background: The analysed material was cDNA or gDNA that came from T cells, B-cell-depleted T cells, or PBMCs.

This study enrolled people aged roughly 18 to 90 from around 25 US geographic areas. Assignment of participants to cohorts was predicated upon participant-reported clinical history. The CDR3 spans 14 residues. V gave up 6 bases and J gave up 0 bases, with 10 bases separating them. From germline, CDR1 is SGHDT and CDR2 YYEEEE. The authors' processing: Amplified reference gene primers provided the basis for estimating nucleated cell counts. TCRdb's copy holds only in-frame clones and misses some; the assay was immunoSEQ multiplex PCR. V and J calls and clone size are as listed in that table; D and trimming were resolved from the DNA. In the table there are 300,000 to 350,000 clones, over 80% of which are singletons.

This sequence was found in a man aged 25-40 years who had recovered from COVID-19. Sequencing used PBMCs or T cells enriched from blood (not recorded which). The J gene is TRBJ1-3, the V gene TRBV5-6; no clear D gene. The CDR3 bases are TGTGCCAGCACGGCCGGGTCCTCTGGAAACACCATATATTTT. The encoded protein is CASTAGSSGNTIYF.